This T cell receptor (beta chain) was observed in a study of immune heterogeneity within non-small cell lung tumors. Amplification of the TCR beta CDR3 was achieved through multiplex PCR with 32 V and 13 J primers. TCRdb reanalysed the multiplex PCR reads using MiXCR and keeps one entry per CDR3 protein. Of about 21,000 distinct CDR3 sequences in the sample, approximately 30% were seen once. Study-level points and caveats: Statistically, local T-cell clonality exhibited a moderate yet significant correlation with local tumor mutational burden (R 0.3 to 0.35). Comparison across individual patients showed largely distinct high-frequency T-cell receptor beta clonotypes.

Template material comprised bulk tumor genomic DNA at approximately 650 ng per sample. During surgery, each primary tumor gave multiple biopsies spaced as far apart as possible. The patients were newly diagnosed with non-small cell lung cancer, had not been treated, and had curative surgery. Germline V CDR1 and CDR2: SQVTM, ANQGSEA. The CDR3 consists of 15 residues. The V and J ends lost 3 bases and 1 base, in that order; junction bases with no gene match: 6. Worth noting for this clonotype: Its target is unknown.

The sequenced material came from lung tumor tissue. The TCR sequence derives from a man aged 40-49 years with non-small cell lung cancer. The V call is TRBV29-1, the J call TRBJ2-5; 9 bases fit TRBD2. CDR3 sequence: CSVDGREGLQETQYF. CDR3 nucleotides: TGCAGCGTTGATGGGCGGGAGGGACTCCAAGAGACCCAGTACTTC.